Listed below are T cell receptor beta chains from one sample, sequenced in a study of identifying expanded T cells in peripheral blood. The repertoire was sequenced with immunoSEQ multiplex PCR; TCRdb's copy has only in-frame clones and lacks some. The table includes tens of thousands of clones, approximately 80% detected once. Source material: blood. Receptors originate from a person aged 18 to 75 in good health. CDR3s include the opening cysteine and the closing phenylalanine or tryptophan. The D gene is left open where the match is weak. Size values are once, few and many counts, or a class for expanded clones, and some rows have none.

d_call	v_call	j_call	clone_size	cdr3_aa	cdr3_nt
-	TRBV18	TRBJ2-1	once	CASSPPGVKNNEQFF	TGTGCCAGCTCACCACCGGGTGTAAAGAACAATGAGCAGTTCTTC
-	TRBV4-1	TRBJ1-1	-	CASSLIGGLGTEAFF	TGCGCCAGCAGCCTCATCGGGGGGCTGGGAACTGAAGCTTTCTTT
-	TRBV9	TRBJ1-5	-	CASSPAGYSNQPQHF	TGTGCCAGCAGCCCCGCCGGTTATAGCAATCAGCCCCAGCATTTT
-	TRBV27	TRBJ2-2	-	CASSQRGRSGELFF	TGTGCCAGCAGTCAGAGAGGACGGAGCGGGGAGCTGTTTTTT
TRBD1	TRBV25-1	TRBJ2-5	-	CASNSQGVETQYF	TGTGCCAGCAACAGTCAGGGGGTGGAGACCCAGTACTTC
TRBD1	TRBV7-2	TRBJ2-7	-	CASSSTGGSSAEQYF	TGTGCCAGCAGCTCGACAGGGGGCTCAAGTGCCGAGCAGTACTTC
-	TRBV10-3	TRBJ1-3	-	CAISVQGLSGNTIYF	TGTGCCATCAGCGTACAGGGACTCTCTGGAAACACCATATATTTT
TRBD2	TRBV2	TRBJ2-5	-	CASSESPGLAGGGETQYF	TGTGCCAGCAGTGAAAGTCCGGGGCTAGCGGGGGGCGGAGAGACCCAGTACTTC
TRBD2	TRBV15	TRBJ2-1	-	CATSRDERGALGEQFF	TGTGCCACCAGCAGAGATGAGCGGGGGGCCCTCGGTGAGCAGTTCTTC
TRBD2	TRBV9	TRBJ2-5	-	CASSPLAGIETQYF	TGTGCCAGCAGCCCGTTAGCGGGGATCGAGACCCAGTACTTC
TRBD1	TRBV6-1	TRBJ2-4	-	CASNRGLGNIQYF	TGTGCCAGCAACAGGGGCCTAGGGAACATTCAGTACTTC
-	TRBV9	TRBJ2-2	-	CASSVAADTGELFF	TGTGCCAGCAGCGTAGCGGCGGATACCGGGGAGCTGTTTTTT
TRBD2	TRBV5-1	TRBJ2-3	few	CASGFKRGGQADTQYF	TGCGCCAGCGGATTCAAGCGGGGGGGCCAGGCAGATACGCAGTATTTT
TRBD1	TRBV28	TRBJ2-7	-	CASRATGGPYEQYF	TGTGCCAGCAGGGCCACAGGGGGGCCTTACGAGCAGTACTTC
-	TRBV18	TRBJ2-3	once	CASSMQSDTQYF	TGTGCCAGCTCAATGCAATCAGATACGCAGTATTTT
TRBD2	TRBV7-6	TRBJ2-5	-	CASSPQSSGSETQYF	TGTGCCAGCAGCCCTCAGTCTAGCGGGAGTGAGACCCAGTACTTC
TRBD2	TRBV10-3	TRBJ2-3	few	CAIMSGDTDTQYF	TGTGCCATCATGAGCGGGGACACAGATACGCAGTATTTT
TRBD2	TRBV29-1	TRBJ2-7	-	CSAIPWTSGSYEQYF	TGCAGCGCAATACCCTGGACTAGCGGGAGTTACGAGCAGTACTTC
TRBD1	TRBV2	TRBJ1-2	-	CASRPGTGPYGYTF	TGTGCCAGCAGACCCGGGACAGGTCCTTATGGCTACACCTTC
TRBD1	TRBV7-6	TRBJ2-5	-	CASSPGQIQREETQYF	TGTGCCAGCAGCCCGGGACAGATACAAAGGGAAGAGACCCAGTACTTC
TRBD1	TRBV27	TRBJ2-3	once	CASSEAGTVSTDTQYF	TGTGCCAGCAGCGAGGCTGGGACAGTTAGCACAGATACGCAGTATTTT
TRBD1	TRBV29-1	TRBJ2-2	-	CSAGTGFNTGELFF	TGCAGCGCCGGGACAGGGTTTAACACCGGGGAGCTGTTTTTT
-	TRBV6-6	TRBJ2-2	once	CASSYSAASTGELFF	TGTGCCAGCAGTTATTCGGCAGCCAGCACCGGGGAGCTGTTTTTT
TRBD2	TRBV7-7	TRBJ2-3	-	CASSLLAGDEDTQYF	TGTGCCAGCAGCCTACTAGCGGGAGATGAAGATACGCAGTATTTT
TRBD2	TRBV5-1	TRBJ2-5	-	CASSLGRGSGDRGTQYF	TGCGCCAGCAGCCTGGGTAGAGGTAGCGGGGACCGAGGGACCCAGTACTTC
-	TRBV9	TRBJ2-1	-	CASSAETTSYNEQFF	TGTGCCAGCAGCGCAGAGACAACGTCCTACAATGAGCAGTTCTTC
TRBD1	TRBV5-1	TRBJ1-2	-	CASSRRQGISGTLANYGYTF	TGCGCCAGCAGCCGGAGACAGGGTATTTCTGGAACTCTCGCTAACTATGGCTACACCTTC
-	TRBV27	TRBJ1-5	-	CASSPGQPNQPQHF	TGTGCCAGCAGTCCCGGACAGCCGAATCAGCCCCAGCATTTT
-	TRBV6-5	TRBJ2-3	-	CASRPARSTDTQYF	TGTGCCAGCAGGCCCGCCAGAAGCACAGATACGCAGTATTTT